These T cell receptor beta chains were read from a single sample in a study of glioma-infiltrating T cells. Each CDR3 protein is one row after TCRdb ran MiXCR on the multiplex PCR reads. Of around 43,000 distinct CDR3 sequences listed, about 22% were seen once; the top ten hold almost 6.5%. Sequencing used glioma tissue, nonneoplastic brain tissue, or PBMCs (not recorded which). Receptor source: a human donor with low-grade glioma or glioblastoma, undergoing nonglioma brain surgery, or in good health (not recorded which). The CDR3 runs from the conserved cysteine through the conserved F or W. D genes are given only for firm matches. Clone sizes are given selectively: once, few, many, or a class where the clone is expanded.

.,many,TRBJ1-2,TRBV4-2,TGTGCCAGCAGCCAAGATTCGGGTCCAGCTAACTATGGCTACACCTTC,CASSQDSGPANYGYTF
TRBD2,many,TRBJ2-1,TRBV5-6,TGTGCCAGCGGGGGGACTAGCGTTAATGAGCAGTTCTTC,CASGGTSVNEQFF
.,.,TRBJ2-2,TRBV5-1,TGCGCCAGCAGCATGGGGAACACCGGGGAGCTGCTTTTT,CASSMGNTGELLF
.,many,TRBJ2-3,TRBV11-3,TGTGCCAGCAGCACCGGGGGACCGGCAGATACGCAGTATTTT,CASSTGGPADTQYF
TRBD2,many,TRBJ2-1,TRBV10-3,TGTGCCATCAGTGACCCTAGCGGGGGGGCCAACTATGAGCAGTTCTTC,CAISDPSGGANYEQFF
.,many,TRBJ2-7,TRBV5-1,TGCGCCAGCAGCGAGGGTCCGCAGGGCTACGAGCAGTACTTC,CASSEGPQGYEQYF
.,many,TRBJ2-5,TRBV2,TGTGCCAGCAGTGAAGGGGTCGCCAAGGGGACCCAGTACTTC,CASSEGVAKGTQYF
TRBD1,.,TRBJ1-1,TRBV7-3,TGTGCCAGCAGCGCCTCAGGGGGATCGAACACTGAAGCTTTCTTT,CASSASGGSNTEAFF
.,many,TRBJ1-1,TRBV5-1,TGCGCCAGCAGCTTGGAAGGGTGGACTGAAGCTTTCTTT,CASSLEGWTEAFF
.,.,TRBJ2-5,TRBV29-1,TGCAGCGCCGAGAGGGAGACCCAGTACTTC,CSAERETQYF
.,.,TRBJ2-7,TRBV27,TGTGCCAGCAGACTTAGCGTTTCCACCTACGAGCAGTACTTC,CASRLSVSTYEQYF
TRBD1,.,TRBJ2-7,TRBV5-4,TGTGCCAGCAGCTCTCCCCCCGGACAGGACTACGAGCAGTACTTC,CASSSPPGQDYEQYF
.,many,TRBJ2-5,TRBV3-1,TGTGCCAGCAGCCAAGCGGAAGAGACCCAGTACTTC,CASSQAEETQYF
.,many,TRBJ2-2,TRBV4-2,TGTGCCAGCAGCCAAGTTCCCTTCGCCAGGGCCGGGGAGCTGTTTTTT,CASSQVPFARAGELFF
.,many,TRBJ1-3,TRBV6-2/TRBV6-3,TGTGCCAGCAGTTACCGGATCTCTGGAAACACCATATATTTT,CASSYRISGNTIYF
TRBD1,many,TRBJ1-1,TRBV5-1,TGCGCCAGCAGCCCCGGACAGGGGAACACTGAAGCTTTCTTT,CASSPGQGNTEAFF
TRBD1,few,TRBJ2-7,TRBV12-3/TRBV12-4,TGTGCCAGCAGCCGAACCACAGGGGTGGCCTACGAGCAGTACTTC,CASSRTTGVAYEQYF
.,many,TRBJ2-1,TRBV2,TGTGCCAGCAAAGGGGAATTCCCCGGGGATGAGCAGTTCTTC,CASKGEFPGDEQFF
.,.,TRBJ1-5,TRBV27,TGTGCCAGCAGTCCCGCGCTTAGCGATCAGCCCCAGCACTTT,CASSPALSDQPQHF
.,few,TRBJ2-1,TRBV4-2,TGTGCCAGCAGCCAAGATCTAGGGGGGGCCTCCTACAATGAGCAGTTCTTC,CASSQDLGGASYNEQFF
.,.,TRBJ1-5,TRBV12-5,TGTGCTAGTGGTTTTGAGGGGGATCAGCCCCAGCATTTT,CASGFEGDQPQHF
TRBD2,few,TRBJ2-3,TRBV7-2,TGTGCCAGCAGCTTAACTGCTAGCGGGAGGGCCGGAAGCACAGATACGCAGTATTTT,CASSLTASGRAGSTDTQYF
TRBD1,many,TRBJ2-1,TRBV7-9,TGTGCCAGCAGCTTACCCAAGGGACAGGGCGAGTACAATGAGCAGTTCTTC,CASSLPKGQGEYNEQFF
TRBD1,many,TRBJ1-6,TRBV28,TGTGCCAGCGCCCGACAGGGGAATTCACCCCTCCACTTT,CASARQGNSPLHF
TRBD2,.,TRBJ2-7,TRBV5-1,TGCGCCAGCAGCTTTGGTAGCGGGAGTTGGAACGAGCAGTACTTC,CASSFGSGSWNEQYF
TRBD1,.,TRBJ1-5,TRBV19,TGTGCCAGTACCCTCCTGTTCGGACAGGGATGGGACAATAAACCCCAGCATTTT,CASTLLFGQGWDNKPQHF
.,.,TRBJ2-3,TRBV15,TGTGCCACCATTAGAGGAGGGGCAAATACGCAGTATTTT,CATIRGGANTQYF
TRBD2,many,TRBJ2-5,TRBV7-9,TGTGCCAGCAGCTTAGCCTGGACTAGACAACGTTCATTTGAGACCCAGTACTTC,CASSLAWTRQRSFETQYF
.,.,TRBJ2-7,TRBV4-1,TGCGCCAGCAGCCAAGGAACGCCGTGGACTCGAAGCTCCTACGAGCAGTACTTC,CASSQGTPWTRSSYEQYF
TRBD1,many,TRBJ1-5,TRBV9,TGTGCCAGCAGGAATTTACAGGGGAATCAGCCCCAGCATTTT,CASRNLQGNQPQHF
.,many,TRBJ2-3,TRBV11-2,TGTGCCAGCAGCGCCTTGTCCCGCACAGATACGCAGTATTTT,CASSALSRTDTQYF
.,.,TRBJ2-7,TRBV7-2,TGTGCCAGCAGCGCCGCGACTAACGGGATCACCTGCGAGCAGTACTTC,CASSAATNGITCEQYF
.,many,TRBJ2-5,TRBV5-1,TGCGCCAGCAGCTTGACCCCGGCCGACGGACAAGAGACCCAGTACTTC,CASSLTPADGQETQYF
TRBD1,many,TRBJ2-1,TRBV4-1,TGCGCCAGCAGCGCCGACAGGGGAGTTGACAATGAGCAGTTCTTC,CASSADRGVDNEQFF
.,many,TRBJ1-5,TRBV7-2,TGTGCCAGCAGCTTAGCTGGACCATATAGCAATCAGCCCCAGCATTTT,CASSLAGPYSNQPQHF
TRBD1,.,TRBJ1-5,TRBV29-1,TGCAGCGTTGCACAGGGGGATCAGCCCCAGCATTTT,CSVAQGDQPQHF
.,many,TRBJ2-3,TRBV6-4,TGTGCCAGCAGTGACCTCGGGCACACAGATACGCAGTATTTT,CASSDLGHTDTQYF